This T cell receptor beta chain was recovered during a study of blood T cell repertoires in COVID-19. The protocol was immunoSEQ multiplex PCR, while the TCRdb copy is restricted to in-frame clones and leaves out a portion. This sample has 70,000 or so clones, with around 80% found just once. Source material: peripheral blood. This receptor was identified in a human donor in a cohort sampled during active COVID-19.

CDR3 DNA: TGTGCCAGCAGTAGACACCCAAGGACCTACGAGCAGTACTTC. This encodes CASSRHPRTYEQYF. This chain connects TRBV6-5 to TRBJ2-7; D gene uncertain. CDR3 length: 14 amino acids. Germline V CDR1 and CDR2: MNHEY, SVGAGI. Trimming pared 5 bases from V and 2 bases from J, leaving 13 bases between.